This TCR beta chain was documented in a study of cytomegalovirus exposure and HLA in healthy donors. Study-level background: Researchers previously reported finding 90 million to 120 million unique TCR beta sequences from roughly 200 million T cells. Findings of the study overall: Most CMV-associated TCR beta chains appeared HLA-restricted in a later analysis. It was only CMV serostatus that was available as immune exposure information. Later analysis identified a missense DCLRE1C variant that was linked to TCR beta V- and J-gene trimming.

In the case of this clone: Its antigen remains unidentified.

Both 60 Vbeta primers and 13 Jbeta primers went into the PCR. Generated by immunoSEQ multiplex PCR, the TCRdb table keeps only in-frame clones and is missing some. The table lists roughly 170,000 clones, 75% to 85% of them singletons. V was clipped by 3 bases and J by 2 bases, with 12 bases between them. The CDR3 is 15 residues long. Per the germline V gene, CDR1 is SGHAT and CDR2 is FQDESV (reference sequence). Sequencing was performed on PBMCs. The chain couples TRBV11-1 to TRBJ2-3, with a possible D match to TRBD1 (5 bases). The sequence derives from a boy aged 5-17 years in good health and CMV-seronegative. The CDR3 DNA sequence: TGTGCCAGCAGCTTCACACAGGCTTACACAGATACGCAGTATTTT. Translating gives CASSFTQAYTDTQYF. Complete variable domain (other parts from reference TRBV11-1 and TRBJ2-3): EAEVAQSPRYKITEKSQAVAFWCDPISGHATLYWYRQILGQGPELLVQFQDESVVDDSQLPKDRFSAERLKGVDSTLKIQPAELGDSAMYLCASSFTQAYTDTQYFGPGTRLTVL.